The 20 T cell receptor beta chains below come from one sample, sequenced in a study of T cell responses to AZD1222 COVID-19 vaccine. Using immunoSEQ multiplex PCR, the repertoire was profiled, and TCRdb retains in-frame clones only, with some absent. The sample lists around 20,000 clones, around 81% seen once, with roughly a fifth in the top ten. This specimen consisted of peripheral blood, obtained 28 days after the second AZD1222 dose. The receptors originated from an adult who received the AZD1222 COVID-19 vaccine.

This chain joins TRBV19 and TRBJ1-2; 8 bases are shared with TRBD1. With V trimmed by 8 bases and J by 4 bases, 9 bases remained unmatched. Germline values: CDR1 LNHDA, CDR2 SQIVND (reference sequence). This CDR3 has 14 amino acids. Written as DNA, the CDR3 is TGTGCCAGTTCGCGACAGGGGTCGAGCTATGGCTACACCTTC. Amino acids: CASSRQGSSYGYTF.

V usage is TRBV7-2 and J usage is TRBJ1-2; a weak D match, TRBD1 (5 bases). Germline V gene data show CDR1 as SGHTA and CDR2 as FQGNSA. The CDR3 contains 13 residues. Between the trimmed V and J ends, which lost 1 base and 8 bases, there was a span of 11 bases. CDR3 sequence (DNA): TGTGCCAGCAGCTTAGGGCAGGGCGACGGCTACACCTTC. Its translation is CASSLGQGDGYTF.

This clone came up a few times. J is TRBJ1-4 and V is TRBV14; D is uncertain. Germline assignment: CDR1 SGHDN and CDR2 FVKESK. The V end lost 0 bases, the J end lost 8 bases, and 13 bases lay between the germline ends. The CDR3 has 15 residues. CDR3 protein: CASSQDRVTQEKLFF. As DNA, the CDR3 is TGTGCCAGCAGCCAAGATCGGGTCACCCAAGAAAAACTGTTTTTT.

The rearrangement links TRBV14 to TRBJ2-2; D assignment may be TRBD1 or TRBD2 (5 bases each). This CDR3 is 16 amino acids long. From germline, CDR1 is SGHDN and CDR2 FVKESK. Trimming took off 1 base at V and 6 bases at J, with 15 bases between the two ends. In DNA, the CDR3 is TGTGCCAGCAGCCAAGGAGGGACCGTCACGGCCGGGGAGCTGTTTTTT. Translating it yields CASSQGGTVTAGELFF.

This clone was seen more than once but under ten times. The J gene is TRBJ1-1, the V gene TRBV3-1 (or the pseudogene TRBV3-2); D gene uncertain. CDR3 size: 14 residues. The germline gives CDR1 LGHDT, CDR2 YNNKEL (reference sequence). V lost 2 bases and J lost 0, with 7 bases in between. CDR3 amino acids: CASSQSEMNTEAFF. CDR3 nucleotide sequence: TGTGCCAGCAGCCAATCGGAAATGAACACTGAAGCTTTCTTT.

The rearrangement joins TRBV5-4 to TRBJ2-7; 9 nucleotides line up with TRBD2. The CDR3 covers 16 residues. V lost 0 bases and J lost 2; bases outside the gene matches: 6. Germline V lookup: CDR1 SGHNT, CDR2 YYREEE (reference sequence). CDR3 DNA: TGTGCCAGCAGCTTGGGTCTCAGCGGGGGGCCCTACGAGCAGTACTTC. Its protein product is CASSLGLSGGPYEQYF.

V and J are TRBV5-6 and TRBJ1-6; 10 bases fit TRBD1. Trimming cost V 1 base and J 7 bases; bases outside gene matches: 5. Germline V gene sequence: CDR1 SGHDT, CDR2 YYEEEE. This CDR3 contains 16 residues. CDR3 DNA: TGTGCCAGCAGCTTGATTTCGGGACAGGGGAATTCACCCCTCCACTTT. Its protein product is CASSLISGQGNSPLHF.

The genes are TRBV20-1 and TRBJ2-1; tentative D call: TRBD1 (5 bases). Germline V gives CDR1 DFQATT, CDR2 SNEGSKA (reference sequence). This CDR3 contains 11 residues. With 4 bases removed from V and 6 bases from J, the gap between germline ends came to 7 bases. The CDR3 DNA reads as TGCAGTGCTAAGGGGCCCAATGAGCAGTTCTTC. As protein: CSAKGPNEQFF.

The V gene is TRBV7-9, the J gene TRBJ1-5, with unresolved D. Germline loops: CDR1 SEHNR, CDR2 FQNEAQ (reference sequence). Trimming took 1 base from V and 4 from J, leaving 17 bases between them. The length of the CDR3 is 17 residues. CDR3 protein: CASSLVFGREPNQPQHF. The DNA of the CDR3 is TGTGCCAGCAGCTTAGTTTTCGGAAGGGAACCAAATCAGCCCCAGCATTTT.

The chain uses TRBV7-9 and TRBJ2-1, with 9 bases lining up with TRBD2. This CDR3 spans 17 amino acids. In germline, CDR1 is SEHNR, CDR2 FQNEAQ (reference sequence). Trimming took 6 bases from V and 0 from J; bases not matched to a gene: 9. CDR3 protein: CASSLRTSVYSYNEQFF. The DNA of the CDR3 is TGTGCCAGCAGTCTCAGGACTAGCGTATACTCCTACAATGAGCAGTTCTTC.

This sequence joins TRBV6-6 and TRBJ1-3; D is unclear. The V gene lost 8 bases and the J gene lost 0 bases, with 11 bases spanning the gap. CDR1 and CDR2 from the germline V gene are MNHNY and SVGAGI (reference sequence). The CDR3 covers 14 residues. The CDR3 DNA reads TGTGCCAGCCAAATGAGTAACTCTGGAAACACCATATATTTT. It yields the protein CASQMSNSGNTIYF.

The rearrangement links TRBV2 to TRBJ2-3, with 9 nucleotides matching TRBD1. CDR1 and CDR2 (germline): SNHLY, FYNNEI. Trimming took 6 bases from V and 4 from J; bases not matched to a gene: 17. CDR3 size: 18 residues. CDR3 in amino acids: CASRGPGQGRRVADTQYF. The CDR3 region has the DNA TGTGCCAGCAGGGGGCCCGGACAGGGGCGTAGGGTCGCAGATACGCAGTATTTT.

The chain employs TRBV29-1 and TRBJ2-5, with 8 bases lining up with TRBD1. CDR1 SQVTM and CDR2 ANQGSEA come from the germline V gene. This CDR3 has 16 amino acids. V lost 2 bases to trimming and J lost 2 bases; unmatched junction nucleotides: 10. As DNA, the CDR3 is TGCAGCGTTGAATTTCCGGACAGGGTACCGCAAGAGACCCAGTACTTC. Translated: CSVEFPDRVPQETQYF.

The chain joins TRBV19 to TRBJ1-1; 10 nucleotides match TRBD1. With 3 bases clipped from V and 0 bases from J, the junction kept 16 bases outside the gene matches. This CDR3 contains 20 residues. The V gene's germline CDR1 is LNHDA and CDR2 SQIVND (reference sequence). The DNA for the CDR3 is TGTGCCAGTAGTATGGGGACAGGGGACAGGGGCGGGATAGTGAACACTGAAGCTTTCTTT. This translates into CASSMGTGDRGGIVNTEAFF.

This clone was picked up one time. This chain's CDR3 is CASSKGLGNGPRGETQYF. As DNA, the CDR3 is TGTGCCAGTAGTAAAGGACTAGGGAATGGCCCTCGGGGAGAGACCCAGTACTTC. The rearrangement joins TRBV19 to TRBJ2-5; TRBD2 matches at 7 bases. This CDR3 is 18 amino acids long. With 4 bases clipped from V and 4 bases from J, the junction kept 18 bases outside the gene matches. Per germline, CDR1 LNHDA and CDR2 SQIVND (reference sequence).

The genes are TRBV5-1 and TRBJ1-2, with 7 bases matching TRBD1. The ends lost 2 bases at V and 7 bases at J; junction bases unmatched: 17. The CDR3 has 17 residues. The germline CDR1 and CDR2 sequences are SGHRS and YFSETQ. CDR3 loop: CASSFPTGEWGWGGYTF. Here the CDR3 DNA reads TGCGCCAGCAGCTTTCCTACAGGGGAATGGGGATGGGGTGGCTACACCTTC.

The chain employs TRBV6-2 or TRBV6-3 and TRBJ1-5; 7 bases are shared with TRBD1. Per the germline V gene, CDR1 is MNHEY and CDR2 is SVGEGT. The V gene end was trimmed by 4 bases and the J gene end by 5 bases; junction bases not matched to a gene: 11. The CDR3 runs to 16 residues. The CDR3 DNA is TGTGCCAGCAGTTCTCGTCACAGGGGAGCGGATCAGCCCCAGCATTTT. Encoded protein: CASSSRHRGADQPQHF.

The V call is TRBV2, the J call TRBJ1-1; a possible D gene is TRBD1 (5 bases). The V end was cut by 3 bases, the J end by 5 bases, with 22 bases between. From germline, CDR1 is SNHLY and CDR2 FYNNEI. The CDR3 contains 17 residues. CDR3 coding DNA: TGTGCCAGCAGTGAGGCCCACGGGGGGTTCAGTGGTACTGAAGCTTTCTTT. Translating gives CASSEAHGGFSGTEAFF.

V is TRBV27 and J is TRBJ2-1; 7 bases line up with TRBD1. The CDR3 covers 17 residues. V was clipped by 3 bases and J by 11 bases; unmatched bases: 19. From germline, CDR1 is MNHEY and CDR2 SMNVEV (reference sequence). The DNA of the CDR3 is TGTGCCAGCAGTTTCCGGACCGTTACACACAGGGGCCGGCAGCAGTTCTTC. It specifies CASSFRTVTHRGRQQFF.

The chain is built from TRBV4-3 and TRBJ2-1; TRBD2 aligns across 10 bases. Germline V CDR1 and CDR2: LGHNA, YSLEER. This CDR3 has 16 amino acids. Trimming removed 0 bases from V and 9 bases from J; junction bases left unmatched: 8. CDR3 DNA sequence: TGCGCCAGCAGCCAAGATAAGCGGGAGGGCCTAGGTGAGCAGTTCTTC. Translation gives CASSQDKREGLGEQFF.